Below, 14 T cell receptor beta chains from the same sample are listed, as sequenced in a study of T cell changes during pregnancy in multiple sclerosis (dated by TCRdb to between 2019 and 2020). The library was made by the immunoSEQ multiplex PCR assay. TCRdb re-hosts the immuneACCESS table, in-frame sequences only. Its copies lack some clones; in the studies checked, an unresolved V gene accounts for under half of them, and the cause for the rest is not known. The sample records roughly 80,000 clones, about 91% of which are singletons. The ten largest clones represent roughly 1.4% of the sample. Here the sequenced sample was peripheral blood, taken before pregnancy. These receptors were taken from a female donor with multiple sclerosis, enrolled in a pregnancy study.

V usage is TRBV29-1 and J usage is TRBJ1-1; 7 bases map to TRBD1. Germline loops: CDR1 SQVTM, CDR2 ANQGSEA. CDR3 length: 13 residues. The V and J ends lost 6 bases and 1 base, in that order; junction bases with no gene match: 5. CDR3: CSVMGQKNTEAFF. CDR3 in DNA: TGCAGCGTGATGGGACAGAAGAACACTGAAGCTTTCTTT. The full variable domain, its missing parts supplied by reference TRBV29-1 and TRBJ1-1, is SAVISQKPSRDICQRGTSLTIQCQVDSQVTMMFWYRQQPGQSLTLIATANQGSEATYESGFVIDKFPISRPNLTFSTLTVSNMSPEDSSIYLCSVMGQKNTEAFFGQGTRLTVV.

The gene calls are TRBV6-6 and TRBJ1-1; no definite D call. Germline lookup yields CDR1 MNHNY and CDR2 SVGAGI (reference sequence). The V gene lost 0 bases and the J gene lost 12 bases, with 5 bases spanning the gap. CDR3 size: 10 residues. CDR3 DNA: TGTGCCAGCAGTTACTCCCTCCCTTTCTTT. Its translation is CASSYSLPFF.

This clone was recorded once. This chain uses TRBV7-2 with TRBJ2-2, with D hard to call. Deletions cut 5 bases from V and 7 bases from J, with 8 bases between. The CDR3 loop spans 12 amino acids. The germline gives CDR1 SGHTA, CDR2 FQGNSA. The CDR3 DNA reads as TGTGCCAGCAGCCCCCCCTACGGGGAGCTGTTTTTT. It is translated as CASSPPYGELFF.

The V gene is TRBV5-1, the J gene TRBJ2-3, with 7 bases matching TRBD2. Germline loops: CDR1 SGHRS, CDR2 YFSETQ. J gave up 8 bases and V 7 bases, and 10 bases lay outside the gene matches. The CDR3 runs to 13 residues. CDR3 amino acids: CASGGGSEGTQYF. CDR3 coding DNA: TGCGCCAGCGGGGGGGGTTCCGAGGGTACGCAGTATTTT.

The chain carries TRBV6-5 and TRBJ2-2; D call uncertain. The CDR3 has 11 amino acids. The germline V and J ends were trimmed by 10 bases and 8 bases, with 11 bases remaining between them. Germline loops: CDR1 MNHEY, CDR2 SVGAGI. In nucleotides, the CDR3 is TGTGCCACTAGTTCGTCTGGGGAGCTGTTTTTT. Its protein is CATSSSGELFF.

The chain employs TRBV2 and TRBJ1-3, with no clear D. This CDR3 has 15 residues. The V gene lost 6 bases and the J gene lost 1 base, with 13 bases spanning the gap. Germline CDR1 is SNHLY and CDR2 is FYNNEI. The CDR3 is CASRIGGASGNTIYF. Written as DNA, the CDR3 is TGTGCCAGCAGAATCGGAGGCGCTTCTGGAAACACCATATATTTT.

The rearrangement uses TRBV7-3 and TRBJ1-2; 11 bases match TRBD1. The CDR3 sequence is 16 residues long. The V gene's germline CDR1 is SGHTA and CDR2 FQGTGA. V trimming: 5 bases; J trimming: 7 bases; junction bases outside the gene matches: 12. The DNA of the CDR3 is TGTGCCAGCAGCCGAGACCGGGACAGGGGGGACGGTGGCTACACCTTC. It encodes CASSRDRDRGDGGYTF.

In its sample, this clone was seen a few times. V usage is TRBV18 and J usage is TRBJ2-7, with TRBD1 as a possible D gene (7 bases). This CDR3 region has 15 residues. CDR1 is KGHSH and CDR2 is LQKENI in the germline V gene. Trimming pared 6 bases from V and 0 bases from J, leaving 15 bases between. The CDR3 sequence is CASSPAGGTSYEQYF. CDR3 nucleotides: TGTGCCAGCTCCCCGGCAGGGGGGACCTCCTACGAGCAGTACTTC.

This chain joins TRBV6-5 and TRBJ2-7; D perhaps matches TRBD2 (7 bases). Germline V CDR1 and CDR2: MNHEY, SVGAGI. The CDR3 contains 15 residues. V dropped 2 bases and J dropped 6 bases, with 17 bases sitting between them. CDR3 sequence reads: CASSYLPGEGVEQYF. CDR3 DNA: TGTGCCAGCAGTTACCTACCAGGGGAGGGTGTCGAGCAGTACTTC.

The genes are TRBV6-5 and TRBJ1-4, with a weak D call TRBD1 (5 bases). Per the germline V gene, CDR1 is MNHEY and CDR2 is SVGAGI. The V end lost 2 bases, the J end lost 6 bases, and 10 bases lay between the germline ends. CDR3 length: 14 amino acids. DNA of the CDR3: TGTGCCAGCAGTTACCAGGGTCCGGATGAAAAACTGTTTTTT. Translated, it gives CASSYQGPDEKLFF.

The genes are TRBV6-1 and TRBJ2-3, with D possibly TRBD2 on 6 matching bases. V was trimmed by 7 bases and J by 4 bases, leaving 12 bases between them. Germline loops: CDR1 MNHNS, CDR2 SASEGT. This CDR3 is 13 amino acids long. DNA of the CDR3: TGTGCCAGCAAGGCCAGGGAGGCAGATACGCAGTATTTT. Translation: CASKAREADTQYF.

This rearrangement joins TRBV18 to TRBJ1-5; a weak D match, TRBD1 (5 bases). The CDR3 is 15 amino acids. V shed 3 bases and J shed 0 bases, with 9 bases lying between them. CDR1 is KGHSH and CDR2 is LQKENI in the germline V gene. The chain's CDR3 is CASSPDRLSNQPQHF. DNA for the CDR3: TGTGCCAGCTCACCCGACAGACTTAGCAATCAGCCCCAGCATTTT.

The CDR3 nucleotides read TGTGCCTCCCGGTGGGCGGACACTGGAGATACGCAGTATTTT. This codes for CASRWADTGDTQYF. The V call is TRBV6-5, the J call TRBJ2-3, with D possibly being TRBD1 (5 bases). CDR1 is MNHEY and CDR2 is SVGAGI in the germline V gene. This CDR3 has 14 amino acids. Trimming left V 11 bases short and J 5 bases short, with 20 bases between.

This chain uses TRBV2 with TRBJ2-3; the match to TRBD2 covers 8 bases. J lost 3 bases, V lost 4 bases, and 6 bases had no gene match. Germline values: CDR1 SNHLY, CDR2 FYNNEI. The CDR3 spans 15 residues. The CDR3 region is CASSGRSGETDTQYF. For the CDR3, the DNA is TGTGCCAGCAGTGGCCGTAGCGGGGAAACAGATACGCAGTATTTT. The full variable domain, in which reference TRBV2 and TRBJ2-3 provide the parts outside the CDR3, is EPEVTQTPSHQVTQMGQEVILRCVPISNHLYFYWYRQILGQKVEFLVSFYNNEISEKSEIFDDQFSVERPDGSNFTLKIRSTKLEDSAMYFCASSGRSGETDTQYFGPGTRLTVL.